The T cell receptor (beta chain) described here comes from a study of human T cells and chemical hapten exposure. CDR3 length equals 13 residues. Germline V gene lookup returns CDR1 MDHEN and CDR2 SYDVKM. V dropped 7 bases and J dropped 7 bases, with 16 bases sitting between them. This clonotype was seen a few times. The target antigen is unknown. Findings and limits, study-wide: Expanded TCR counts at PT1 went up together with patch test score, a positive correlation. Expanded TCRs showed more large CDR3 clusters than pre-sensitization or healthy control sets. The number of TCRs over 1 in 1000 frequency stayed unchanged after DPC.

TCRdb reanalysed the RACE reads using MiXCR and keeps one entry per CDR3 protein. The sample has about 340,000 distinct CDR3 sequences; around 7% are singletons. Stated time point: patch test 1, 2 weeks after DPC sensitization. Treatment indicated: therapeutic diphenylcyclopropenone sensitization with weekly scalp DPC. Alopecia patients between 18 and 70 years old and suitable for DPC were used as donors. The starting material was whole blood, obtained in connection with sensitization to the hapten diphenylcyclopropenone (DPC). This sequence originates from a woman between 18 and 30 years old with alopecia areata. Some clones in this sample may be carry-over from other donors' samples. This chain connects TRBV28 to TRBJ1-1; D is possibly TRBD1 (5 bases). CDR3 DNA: TGTGCCAGCACGGACACGGGAACCTTTGAAGCTTTCTTT. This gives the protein CASTDTGTFEAFF.